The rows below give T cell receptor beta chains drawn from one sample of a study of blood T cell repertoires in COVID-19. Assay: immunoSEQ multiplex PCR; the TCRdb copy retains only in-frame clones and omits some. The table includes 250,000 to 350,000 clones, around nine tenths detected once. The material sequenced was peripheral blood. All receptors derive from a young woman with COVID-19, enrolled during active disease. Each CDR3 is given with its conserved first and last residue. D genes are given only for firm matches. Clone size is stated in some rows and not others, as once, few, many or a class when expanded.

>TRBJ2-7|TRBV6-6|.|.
CASSHPHREPYEQYF
TGTGCCAGCAGCCACCCTCACCGAGAACCCTACGAGCAGTACTTC
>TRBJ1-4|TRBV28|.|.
CAIAGLANEKLFF
TGTGCCATCGCAGGGTTGGCTAATGAAAAACTGTTTTTT
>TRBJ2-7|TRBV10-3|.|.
CAISERETLGEQYF
TGTGCCATCAGTGAGCGGGAGACCCTGGGGGAGCAGTACTTC
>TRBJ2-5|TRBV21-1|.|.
CASSKVSDYLRGQETQYF
TGTGCCAGCAGCAAAGTTTCGGACTACCTCCGGGGTCAAGAGACCCAGTACTTC
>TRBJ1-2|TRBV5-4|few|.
CASSGKQPPYGYTF
TGTGCCAGCAGCGGAAAACAGCCCCCCTATGGCTACACCTTC
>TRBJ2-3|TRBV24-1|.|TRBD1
CATRQGPTDTQYF
TGTGCCACCCGACAGGGACCCACAGATACGCAGTATTTT
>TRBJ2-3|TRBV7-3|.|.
CASSFLAIDTQYF
TGTGCCAGCAGCTTCCTAGCGATAGATACGCAGTATTTT
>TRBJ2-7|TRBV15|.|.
CATSPNAGILHEQYF
TGTGCCACCAGCCCAAACGCGGGAATTTTACACGAGCAGTACTTC
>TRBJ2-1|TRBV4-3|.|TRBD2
CASSQGTSGSNEQFF
TGCGCCAGCAGCCAAGGAACTAGCGGGAGCAATGAGCAGTTCTTC
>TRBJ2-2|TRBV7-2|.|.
CASRNAATSLAGELFF
TGTGCCAGCAGGAACGCGGCGACTAGTCTTGCCGGGGAGCTGTTTTTT
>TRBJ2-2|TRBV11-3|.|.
CASALTRNTGELFF
TGTGCCAGTGCCTTGACAAGGAACACCGGGGAGCTGTTTTTT
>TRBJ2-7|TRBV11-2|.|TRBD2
CASSLGRRGTYEQYF
TGTGCCAGCAGCTTAGGGAGGCGGGGGACCTACGAGCAGTACTTC
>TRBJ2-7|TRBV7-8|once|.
CASSFGRAEQYF
TGTGCCAGCAGCTTTGGGCGGGCCGAGCAGTACTTC
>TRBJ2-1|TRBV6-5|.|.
CASRLLAVVYNEQFF
TGTGCCAGCAGGCTATTAGCGGTAGTCTACAATGAGCAGTTCTTC
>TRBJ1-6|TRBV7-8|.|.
CASSLAPRGNNSPLHF
TGTGCCAGCAGCTTAGCCCCCCGGGGGAATAATTCACCCCTCCACTTT
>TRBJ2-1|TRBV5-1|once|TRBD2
CASRREGLALNEQFF
TGCGCCAGCCGTCGGGAGGGACTAGCGCTTAATGAGCAGTTCTTC
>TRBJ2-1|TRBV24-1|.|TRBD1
CATSDPTGGGEQFF
TGTGCCACCAGTGACCCGACAGGGGGCGGAGAGCAGTTCTTC
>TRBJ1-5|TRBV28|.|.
CASRAAELYSNQPQHF
TGTGCCAGCAGGGCGGCTGAACTTTATAGCAATCAGCCCCAGCATTTT
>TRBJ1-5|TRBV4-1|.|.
CASSQDMYQPQHF
TGCGCCAGCAGCCAAGATATGTATCAGCCCCAGCATTTT
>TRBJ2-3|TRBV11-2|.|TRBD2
CASTLAGAVDTQYF
TGTGCCAGCACGTTAGCGGGAGCGGTAGATACGCAGTATTTT
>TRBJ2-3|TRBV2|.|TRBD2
CASSGRTSGIQYF
TGTGCCAGCAGTGGAAGAACTAGCGGCATTCAGTATTTT
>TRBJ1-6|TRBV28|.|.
CASSPFDSPLHF
TGTGCCAGCAGTCCCTTCGATTCACCCCTCCACTTT
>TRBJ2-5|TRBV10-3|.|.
CAIMGAPAGAEETQYF
TGTGCCATCATGGGGGCCCCGGCGGGGGCTGAAGAGACCCAGTACTTC
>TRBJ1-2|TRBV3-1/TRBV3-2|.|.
CASSLGTRGYTF
TGTGCCAGCAGCCTCGGGACTCGCGGCTACACCTTC
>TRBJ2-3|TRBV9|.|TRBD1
CASSAQGAVTDTQYF
TGTGCCAGCAGCGCACAGGGGGCGGTCACAGATACGCAGTATTTT
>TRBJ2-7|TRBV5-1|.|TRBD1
CASSEGTGAPYEQYF
TGCGCCAGCAGCGAGGGGACAGGGGCCCCCTACGAGCAGTACTTC
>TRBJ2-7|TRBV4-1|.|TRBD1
CASSLVRDSYSYEQYF
TGCGCCAGCAGCCTGGTCCGGGACAGTTACTCCTACGAGCAGTACTTC
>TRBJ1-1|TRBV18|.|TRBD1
CASSRQGVLTEAFF
TGTGCCAGCTCAAGACAGGGGGTACTCACTGAAGCTTTCTTT
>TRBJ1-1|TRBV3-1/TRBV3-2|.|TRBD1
CASSWDSSNTEAFF
TGTGCCAGCAGCTGGGACAGCTCGAACACTGAAGCTTTCTTT
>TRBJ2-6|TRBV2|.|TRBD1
CASRGTGGAGANVLTF
TGTGCCAGCAGGGGGACAGGGGGCGCTGGGGCCAACGTCCTGACTTTC